This paragraph reports one TCR beta chain. What it binds is not known. These data are taken from a study of PD-L1 blockade in urothelial cancer. Study as a whole: About 90% of the roughly 30 patients were men who had bladder-origin urothelial cancer. There were a median of approximately 140,000 T cells in blood samples.

Time point indicated: peripheral blood 6 weeks after treatment start. Germline V CDR1 and CDR2: SNHLY, FYNNEI. The ends were cut back, 3 bases at V and 2 bases at J, with 12 bases in the middle. The CDR3 has 15 amino acids. Study-level findings and limits: TCR clonality was measured in pretreatment peripheral blood. Clonality below the median predicted better survival.

Repertoires were generated with immunoSEQ multiplex PCR, while TCRdb's copy carries only in-frame clones and drops some. The sample has around 93,000 clones, approximately 87% seen once. The chain joins TRBV2 to TRBJ2-3; possibly TRBD2 for D (5 bases). The sequencing here drew on PBMCs, taken around atezolizumab (anti-PD-L1) treatment. This sequence originates from a man between 65 and 80 years old with urothelial cancer. The CDR3 DNA reads TGTGCCAGCAGTGATGGCCCTAGCCTCACAGATACGCAGTATTTT. Translated: CASSDGPSLTDTQYF.